This note documents a single T cell receptor (beta chain) sequence. The sample comes from a study of blood T cell repertoires in COVID-19. Study overall: Sites in the United States, Italy and Spain provided acute and convalescent COVID-19 samples. Nucleic acid was either cDNA or gDNA, and it came from T cells, B-cell-depleted T cells, or PBMCs.

Trimming cost V 0 bases and J 8 bases; bases outside gene matches: 11. This CDR3 has 16 amino acids. Germline V gene sequence: CDR1 SGHNT, CDR2 YYREEE (reference sequence). In the original analysis: Reference gene primer amplification in the assay estimated nucleated cell counts. Generated by immunoSEQ multiplex PCR, the TCRdb table keeps only in-frame clones and is missing some. The V and J calls and clone size are taken from that table; D and trimming were inferred from the DNA. The top ten clones hold approximately 10% of a sample with roughly 150,000 clones, approximately 82% of them seen once. The V gene is TRBV5-4, the J gene TRBJ2-7; 10 bases map to TRBD2. The specimen was peripheral blood. This receptor was identified in a woman between 45 and 60 years old with acute or convalescent COVID-19. CDR3: CASSLGGLAGEAKQYF. CDR3 DNA sequence: TGTGCCAGCAGCTTGGGAGGCCTAGCGGGAGAAGCCAAGCAGTACTTC.